A selection of T cell receptor beta chains follows, all from one sample in a study of a mutant IDH1 vaccine in newly diagnosed glioma. The assay was immunoSEQ multiplex PCR, and TCRdb's table has in-frame clones only and misses some. The sample consists of 60,000 to 65,000 clones, 84% of them appearing once. These receptors have no identified antigens. Here the sequenced sample was PBMCs, taken from a glioma patient whose treatment included an IDH1 peptide vaccine. All receptors come from a man younger than 40 with glioma. Both conserved end residues are part of each CDR3. The D gene is left open where the match is weak. Expanded clones get a size class; other rows say once, few or many, or leave the size out.

-,TRBV9,-,TRBJ2-5,CASSVGDLLQETQYF,TGTGCCAGCAGCGTAGGAGACCTCCTCCAAGAGACCCAGTACTTC
-,TRBV4-1,-,TRBJ2-7,CASSLRRDSEQYF,TGCGCCAGCAGCCTCCGGAGGGACAGTGAGCAGTACTTC
-,TRBV13,-,TRBJ1-5,CASSSDRSNQPQHF,TGTGCCAGCAGCTCGGACAGATCCAATCAGCCCCAGCATTTT
-,TRBV5-4,TRBD2,TRBJ2-1,CASSLSSGGAQFF,TGTGCCAGCAGCTTGTCAAGCGGGGGGGCTCAGTTCTTC
-,TRBV15,TRBD2,TRBJ2-1,CATSETSGGRNEQFF,TGTGCCACCAGCGAGACTAGCGGGGGCAGGAATGAGCAGTTCTTC
-,TRBV7-9,-,TRBJ1-1,CASSEQGNTEAFF,TGTGCCAGCAGCGAACAGGGGAACACTGAAGCTTTCTTT
-,TRBV15,-,TRBJ2-3,CATSRDRYRASTDTQYF,TGTGCCACCAGCAGAGATCGGTACAGGGCTAGCACAGATACGCAGTATTTT
-,TRBV7-8,-,TRBJ1-1,CASSLGWGADGQVEAFF,TGTGCCAGCAGCTTGGGGTGGGGGGCCGATGGCCAGGTTGAAGCTTTCTTT
-,TRBV30,TRBD1,TRBJ1-6,CAWARDRGPGSNSPLHF,TGTGCCTGGGCCCGGGACAGGGGGCCCGGATCAAATTCACCCCTCCACTTT
-,TRBV6-1,TRBD1,TRBJ1-2,CASSEPGQGARGYTF,TGTGCCAGCAGTGAACCGGGACAGGGGGCAAGAGGCTACACCTTC
-,TRBV6-5,-,TRBJ2-7,CASSYSPTGPTHEQYF,TGTGCCAGCAGTTACTCGCCGACAGGTCCAACCCACGAGCAGTACTTC
-,TRBV5-4,TRBD2,TRBJ2-1,CASSFPSGGRSEQFF,TGTGCCAGCAGCTTCCCTAGCGGGGGGAGGAGTGAGCAGTTCTTC
-,TRBV18,TRBD1,TRBJ1-1,CASSPSATGGPTEAFF,TGTGCCAGCTCACCCTCAGCTACAGGGGGCCCCACTGAAGCTTTCTTT
-,TRBV5-1,-,TRBJ1-2,CASSLEEGLRNGYTF,TGCGCCAGCAGCTTGGAGGAGGGGCTGAGGAATGGCTACACCTTC
once,TRBV27,-,TRBJ2-7,CASSLSLALISYEQYF,TGTGCCAGCAGTTTAAGTTTAGCATTAATATCCTACGAGCAGTACTTC
-,TRBV5-1,-,TRBJ1-1,CASSYLGQQGGINTEAFF,TGCGCCAGCAGCTACTTAGGTCAACAGGGCGGAATAAACACTGAAGCTTTCTTT
-,TRBV5-5,-,TRBJ2-1,CASSSQAGNEQFF,TGTGCCAGCAGCTCCCAGGCGGGGAATGAGCAGTTCTTC
-,TRBV10-3,-,TRBJ1-1,CAISEWGSEAFF,TGTGCCATCAGTGAGTGGGGGTCTGAAGCTTTCTTT
-,TRBV28,-,TRBJ1-1,CASSLIRVTEAFF,TGTGCCAGCAGTTTGATAAGGGTCACTGAAGCTTTCTTT
-,TRBV27,TRBD1,TRBJ1-1,CASSLRTGEDTEAFF,TGTGCCAGCAGTCTAAGGACAGGGGAGGACACTGAAGCTTTCTTT
-,TRBV30,TRBD2,TRBJ2-1,CAWSEDGGGALNEQFF,TGTGCCTGGAGTGAGGATGGCGGGGGGGCCCTTAATGAGCAGTTCTTC
-,TRBV7-9,-,TRBJ1-5,CASSLVGRGSNQPQHF,TGTGCCAGCAGCTTAGTAGGCAGGGGAAGCAATCAGCCCCAGCATTTT
-,TRBV11-2,TRBD1,TRBJ1-1,CASSKRQGFANTEAFF,TGTGCCAGCAGCAAACGACAGGGGTTCGCGAACACTGAAGCTTTCTTT
-,TRBV12-5,-,TRBJ2-1,CASGPNGQGNEQFF,TGTGCTAGTGGTCCGAACGGGCAGGGCAATGAGCAGTTCTTC
-,TRBV19,-,TRBJ1-1,CASSIVPLGQSESEAFF,TGTGCCAGTAGTATAGTCCCGCTCGGACAGTCTGAAAGTGAAGCTTTCTTT
-,TRBV5-1,-,TRBJ2-6,CASSFILDSSGANVLTF,TGCGCCAGCAGCTTCATATTAGACTCCTCTGGGGCCAACGTCCTGACTTTC
few,TRBV30,-,TRBJ2-2,CAWSSGPPGELFF,TGTGCCTGGAGTAGCGGTCCCCCGGGGGAGCTGTTTTTT